This is a list of T cell receptor beta chains from one sample in a study of Graves' ophthalmopathy and Graves' hyperthyroidism. A single record per CDR3 protein comes from TCRdb applying MiXCR to the multiplex PCR reads. The data hold hundreds of thousands of distinct CDR3 sequences, with about a fifth observed a single time. What was sequenced was peripheral blood. The receptors here all came from a woman aged 18-30 years with stable Graves' hyperthyroidism. Some clones in this sample may be carry-over from other donors' samples. Both conserved end residues are part of each CDR3. Each record gives: CDR3 protein, CDR3 DNA, V gene, J gene, clone size, D gene. The D gene is left open where the match is weak. Where a row states a size, it is once, few, many or the class of an expanded clone; other rows omit it.

CDR3 protein: CASIKDPSGNTIYF
CDR3 DNA: TGTGCCAGCATCAAGGATCCTAGCGGAAACACCATATATTTT
V gene: TRBV6-5
J gene: TRBJ1-3
clone size: many
D gene: -

CDR3 protein: CSARSVVSGREAFF
CDR3 DNA: TGCAGTGCTAGATCGGTAGTTTCGGGACGTGAAGCTTTCTTT
V gene: TRBV20-1
J gene: TRBJ1-1
clone size: -
D gene: -

CDR3 protein: CASSYGLLGEQYF
CDR3 DNA: TGTGCCAGCAGCTACGGACTCCTGGGCGAGCAGTACTTC
V gene: TRBV7-2
J gene: TRBJ2-7
clone size: -
D gene: -

CDR3 protein: CASSTSGAWGYTF
CDR3 DNA: -
V gene: TRBV28
J gene: TRBJ1-2
clone size: many
D gene: -

CDR3 protein: CASSIVGMGALDTEAFF
CDR3 DNA: TGTGCCAGTAGTATCGTGGGTATGGGGGCGTTGGACACTGAAGCTTTCTTT
V gene: TRBV19
J gene: TRBJ1-1
clone size: many
D gene: -

CDR3 protein: CASSEAGYNSPLHF
CDR3 DNA: TGTGCCAGCAGTGAAGCGGGGTATAATTCACCCCTCCACTTT
V gene: TRBV6-1
J gene: TRBJ1-6
clone size: few
D gene: -

CDR3 protein: CSVVDTKNGYTF
CDR3 DNA: TGCAGCGTTGTTGACACGAAGAATGGCTACACCTTC
V gene: TRBV29-1
J gene: TRBJ1-2
clone size: many
D gene: -

CDR3 protein: CACSEEPGGAGTEAFF
CDR3 DNA: TGTGCCTGCAGTGAAGAGCCAGGGGGCGCGGGCACTGAAGCTTTCTTT
V gene: TRBV2
J gene: TRBJ1-1
clone size: -
D gene: TRBD1

CDR3 protein: CASSLKGVCNQPQHF
CDR3 DNA: TGTGCCAGCAGTTTAAAGGGAGTTTGCAATCAGCCCCAGCATTTT
V gene: TRBV27
J gene: TRBJ1-5
clone size: many
D gene: -

CDR3 protein: CASSLLGNSGNTIYF
CDR3 DNA: TGCGCCAGCAGTTTATTAGGGAACTCTGGAAACACCATATATTTT
V gene: TRBV10-2
J gene: TRBJ1-3
clone size: -
D gene: -

CDR3 protein: CASSYGNLTGNEQYF
CDR3 DNA: TGTGCCAGCAGTTACGGAAACCTGACAGGGAACGAGCAGTACTTC
V gene: TRBV6-8
J gene: TRBJ2-7
clone size: many
D gene: TRBD1

CDR3 protein: CASSLWWRGQVQGEQYF
CDR3 DNA: TGTGCCAGCAGTTTATGGTGGCGCGGACAGGTCCAGGGGGAGCAGTACTTC
V gene: TRBV28
J gene: TRBJ2-7
clone size: -
D gene: TRBD1

CDR3 protein: CASSSPGRSNSPLHF
CDR3 DNA: TGTGCCAGCAGTTCCCCCGGCAGGAGTAATTCACCCCTCCACTTT
V gene: TRBV28
J gene: TRBJ1-6
clone size: many
D gene: -

CDR3 protein: CASSLAGQDYEQYF
CDR3 DNA: TGCGCCAGCAGCTTGGCCGGTCAGGACTACGAGCAGTACTTC
V gene: TRBV5-1
J gene: TRBJ2-7
clone size: many
D gene: -

CDR3 protein: CSARSPGQGNTEAFF
CDR3 DNA: TGCAGTGCTAGATCGCCGGGACAGGGCAACACTGAAGCTTTCTTT
V gene: TRBV20-1
J gene: TRBJ1-1
clone size: many
D gene: TRBD1

CDR3 protein: CASSPGTTRTQYF
CDR3 DNA: TGTGCCAGCAGTCCTGGGACCACTAGGACCCAGTACTTC
V gene: TRBV27
J gene: TRBJ2-5
clone size: many
D gene: -

CDR3 protein: CASSRQPGRKNSPLHF
CDR3 DNA: TGTGCCAGTAGTAGACAACCGGGACGGAAGAATTCACCCCTCCACTTT
V gene: TRBV19
J gene: TRBJ1-6
clone size: many
D gene: -

CDR3 protein: CASSLGQRTYEQYF
CDR3 DNA: TGTGCCAGCAGCTTAGGACAGCGGACCTACGAGCAGTACTTC
V gene: TRBV11-2
J gene: TRBJ2-7
clone size: many
D gene: -

CDR3 protein: CASSTTGFGAYEQYF
CDR3 DNA: TGTGCCAGCAGCACCACAGGGTTTGGGGCCTACGAGCAGTACTTC
V gene: TRBV6-1
J gene: TRBJ2-7
clone size: -
D gene: -

CDR3 protein: CASRSDAYNSPLHF
CDR3 DNA: TGTGCCAGCAGGTCGGACGCCTATAATTCACCCCTCCACTTT
V gene: TRBV6-1
J gene: TRBJ1-6
clone size: many
D gene: -

CDR3 protein: CSARGGNNLGYEQYF
CDR3 DNA: TGCAGTGCTAGGGGCGGGAACAATTTAGGCTACGAGCAGTACTTC
V gene: TRBV20-1
J gene: TRBJ2-7
clone size: -
D gene: -

CDR3 protein: CASSSPPGHLYEQYF
CDR3 DNA: TGTGCCAGCAGCTCCCCACCGGGACACTTATACGAGCAGTACTTC
V gene: TRBV7-9
J gene: TRBJ2-7
clone size: -
D gene: -

CDR3 protein: CASQPLPALGAQGQPQHF
CDR3 DNA: TGTGCCAGCCAACCCCTTCCGGCCCTCGGGGCTCAAGGTCAGCCCCAGCATTTT
V gene: TRBV6-2/TRBV6-3
J gene: TRBJ1-5
clone size: -
D gene: -

CDR3 protein: CATSDLRHNQETQYF
CDR3 DNA: TGTGCCACCAGTGATTTGCGTCACAACCAAGAGACCCAGTACTTC
V gene: TRBV24-1
J gene: TRBJ2-5
clone size: -
D gene: -

CDR3 protein: CASSLRAGGNTEAFF
CDR3 DNA: TGTGCCAGCAGTCTCCGCGCAGGGGGGAACACTGAAGCTTTCTTT
V gene: TRBV6-5
J gene: TRBJ1-1
clone size: many
D gene: TRBD1

CDR3 protein: CAWRGPSGGEQYF
CDR3 DNA: TGTGCCTGGAGAGGACCGTCAGGGGGCGAGCAGTACTTC
V gene: TRBV30
J gene: TRBJ2-7
clone size: many
D gene: TRBD1

CDR3 protein: CASSSRSRANYGYTF
CDR3 DNA: TGTGCCAGCAGCTCTAGATCGAGGGCAAACTATGGCTACACCTTC
V gene: TRBV11-2
J gene: TRBJ1-2
clone size: many
D gene: -

CDR3 protein: CASSISTSGTYEQYF
CDR3 DNA: TGTGCCAGTAGTATATCTACTAGCGGGACATACGAGCAGTACTTC
V gene: TRBV19
J gene: TRBJ2-7
clone size: few
D gene: TRBD2

CDR3 protein: CASSPSVRVNQPQHF
CDR3 DNA: TGTGCCAGCAGCCCATCAGTCAGGGTCAATCAGCCCCAGCATTTT
V gene: TRBV6-2/TRBV6-3
J gene: TRBJ1-5
clone size: many
D gene: -

CDR3 protein: CASGLHLNTEAFF
CDR3 DNA: TGTGCTAGTGGTCTACACCTGAACACTGAAGCTTTCTTT
V gene: TRBV12-5
J gene: TRBJ1-1
clone size: few
D gene: -